This TCR beta chain was profiled in a study of CDR3 diversity in severe acne. This clonotype was detected a few times. This CDR3 has 13 residues. The ends lost 2 bases at V and 7 bases at J; junction bases unmatched: 5. Germline V gene lookup returns CDR1 SGHVS and CDR2 FQNEAQ. TCRdb fed the PCR reads into MiXCR, producing one record per CDR3 protein. Of about 85,000 distinct CDR3 sequences listed, approximately 52% were seen once; the top ten hold about a tenth. Sequencing was done on a sample of blood. This chain uses TRBV7-8 with TRBJ2-7; 7 bases match TRBD2. This clonotype was obtained from a male donor in good health, serving as a control. CDR3 sequence: CASSLSSAGEQYF. The CDR3 DNA reads as TGTGCCAGCAGCTTAAGTTCAGCGGGAGAGCAGTACTTC.